Below are 21 T cell receptor beta chains sequenced from a single sample in a study of cytomegalovirus exposure and HLA in healthy donors. The PCR contained 60 Vbeta and 13 Jbeta primers. Repertoires were generated with immunoSEQ multiplex PCR, while TCRdb's copy carries only in-frame clones and drops some. The repertoire holds approximately 140,000 clones, about 78% seen once, with 2.8% in the top ten. Sequencing input: PBMCs. The receptors shown here come from a male donor in good health and CMV-seronegative.

V gene TRBV5-4 combines with J gene TRBJ1-3; D not certain. V was shortened by 0 bases and J by 0 bases, with 13 bases between the two germline ends. CDR3 length: 17 residues. The V gene's germline CDR1 is SGHNT and CDR2 YYREEE (reference sequence). The CDR3 sequence: CASSLGLPQSSGNTIYF. The CDR3 DNA reads as TGTGCCAGCAGCTTGGGTCTTCCACAGAGCTCTGGAAACACCATATATTTT.

The V and J genes are TRBV7-9 and TRBJ1-4; 7 bases are a match to TRBD1. Trimming removed 5 bases from V and 8 bases from J; junction bases left unmatched: 8. From germline, CDR1 is SEHNR and CDR2 FQNEAQ (reference sequence). This CDR3 is 14 amino acids long. The DNA of the CDR3 is TGTGCCAGCAGCCATACAGGGGACATAGAAAAACTGTTTTTT. This encodes CASSHTGDIEKLFF.

The rearrangement links TRBV5-5 to TRBJ1-4; D may be TRBD1 (5 bases). Germline V gene data show CDR1 as SGHKS and CDR2 as YYEKEE (reference sequence). V was pared by 2 bases and J by 0 bases, with 11 bases between. CDR3 length: 16 residues. CDR3 sequence: CASSFGGSATNEKLFF. The CDR3 coding sequence is TGTGCCAGCAGCTTTGGGGGGTCGGCAACTAATGAAAAACTGTTTTTT.

The chain is built from TRBV6-5 and TRBJ2-5; the D gene is possibly TRBD2 (7 bases). Per germline, CDR1 MNHEY and CDR2 SVGAGI. The germline V and J ends were trimmed by 7 bases and 5 bases, with 20 bases remaining between them. The length of the CDR3 is 15 residues. In DNA form, the CDR3 reads TGTGCCAGCATTCCATCGGGGGGCGCAGGGGAGACCCAGTACTTC. Encoded protein: CASIPSGGAGETQYF.

This chain uses TRBV10-3 with TRBJ1-2; D may be TRBD1 (6 bases). The length of the CDR3 is 12 residues. Germline values: CDR1 ENHRY, CDR2 SYGVKD. The ends were cut back, 11 bases at V and 4 bases at J, with 14 bases in the middle. CDR3 amino acids: CALRDMSYGYTF. CDR3 DNA: TGTGCCCTCCGGGACATGAGCTATGGCTACACCTTC.

The chain joins TRBV7-2 to TRBJ1-2; no clear D. Trimming stripped 4 bases from V and 4 bases from J, with 7 bases between. Germline CDR1 SGHTA, CDR2 FQGNSA. The CDR3 extends over 12 amino acids. DNA for the CDR3: TGTGCCAGCAGCTCCAGTGGCTATGGCTACACCTTC. Its protein is CASSSSGYGYTF.

The chain carries TRBV7-2 and TRBJ2-5; TRBD2 matches at 11 bases. The length of the CDR3 is 14 residues. Germline trimming cut 5 bases from V and 5 bases from J; bases unmatched to any gene: 4. Germline CDR1 is SGHTA and CDR2 is FQGNSA. The CDR3 loop reads CASSHGTSGETQYF. The CDR3 coding sequence is TGTGCCAGCAGCCACGGGACTAGCGGTGAGACCCAGTACTTC.

The table lists this clone with a count of one. The chain combines TRBV29-1 with TRBJ2-1, with TRBD2 identical over 8 bases. CDR3 size: 14 residues. Germline values: CDR1 SQVTM, CDR2 ANQGSEA. V lost 6 bases and J lost 6; bases outside the gene matches: 10. The DNA for the CDR3 is TGCAGCGTCAATACCGGGACTAGAGGCAATGAGCAGTTCTTC. Translated, it gives CSVNTGTRGNEQFF.

This chain joins TRBV30 and TRBJ1-6; a possible D gene is TRBD1 (6 bases). CDR3 length equals 15 residues. Deletions cut 1 base from V and 14 bases from J, with 21 bases between. CDR1 and CDR2 from the germline V gene are GTSNPN and SVGIG (reference sequence). The CDR3 DNA is TGTGCCTGGAGTGAGGGTTGGGACAACTTAAGGTCCCTCCACTTT. This translates into CAWSEGWDNLRSLHF.

This clone was recorded a few times. The genes are TRBV10-3 and TRBJ1-5, with a tentative D call TRBD1 (6 bases). Trimming removed 6 bases from V and 0 bases from J, with 12 bases in between. Germline loops: CDR1 ENHRY, CDR2 SYGVKD. CDR3 size: 15 residues. The CDR3 DNA is TGTGCCATCAGCCGGGACAAATATAGCAATCAGCCCCAGCATTTT. Its translation: CAISRDKYSNQPQHF.

The CDR3 here is CASSQEPTTGPGGGKLFF. The DNA of the CDR3 is TGCGCCAGCAGCCAAGAGCCTACCACCGGGCCAGGGGGCGGAAAACTGTTTTTT. The chain links TRBV4-1 to TRBJ1-4; 8 nucleotides agree with TRBD1. Trimming took 0 bases from V and 10 from J; bases not matched to a gene: 16. CDR3 size: 18 residues. Germline V lookup: CDR1 MGHRA, CDR2 YSYEKL.

The rearrangement links TRBV6-5 to TRBJ1-2; D might be TRBD1 (6 bases). V shed 2 bases and J shed 5 bases, with 15 bases lying between them. Germline assignment: CDR1 MNHEY and CDR2 SVGAGI. The CDR3 spans 15 residues. For the CDR3, the DNA is TGTGCCAGCAGTTACGAGAGGGGGGGGGCATATGGCTACACCTTC. It codes for CASSYERGGAYGYTF.

The V call is TRBV13, the J call TRBJ2-5; 11 bases are a match to TRBD2. Germline V gene data show CDR1 as PRHDT and CDR2 as FYEKMQ (reference sequence). V was pared by 5 bases and J by 1 base, with 6 bases of the junction left unmatched. The CDR3 extends over 16 amino acids. In DNA form, the CDR3 reads TGTGCCAGCAGCCTAAGACTAGCGGGATTCCAAGAGACCCAGTACTTC. Translation: CASSLRLAGFQETQYF.

The V call is TRBV5-1, the J call TRBJ2-1; tentatively, D is TRBD2 (6 bases). There are 16 residues in the CDR3. Germline assignment: CDR1 SGHRS and CDR2 YFSETQ. The V and J ends lost 4 bases and 3 bases respectively, with 17 bases between them. This chain's CDR3 is CASSPGGGRSYNEQFF. The CDR3, as DNA: TGCGCCAGCAGCCCTGGTGGAGGGCGTAGCTACAATGAGCAGTTCTTC.

The chain employs TRBV2 and TRBJ1-5, with a possible D match to TRBD1 (6 bases). V was shortened by 6 bases and J by 9 bases, with 12 bases between the two germline ends. This CDR3 region has 12 residues. The germline V gene encodes CDR1 SNHLY and CDR2 FYNNEI. This chain's CDR3 is CASSGTSVPQHF. For the CDR3, the DNA is TGTGCCAGCAGCGGGACATCGGTGCCCCAGCATTTT.

This clone was seen a single time. This chain uses TRBV2 with TRBJ2-7; D ambiguous. The germline V gene has CDR1 SNHLY and CDR2 FYNNEI. V was shortened by 0 bases and J by 2 bases, with 8 bases between the two germline ends. The CDR3 consists of 14 residues. This CDR3 is CASSEADTTYEQYF. DNA for the CDR3: TGTGCCAGCAGTGAAGCTGACACCACCTACGAGCAGTACTTC. The complete variable domain, with remaining parts taken from reference TRBV2 and TRBJ2-7, reads EPEVTQTPSHQVTQMGQEVILRCVPISNHLYFYWYRQILGQKVEFLVSFYNNEISEKSEIFDDQFSVERPDGSNFTLKIRSTKLEDSAMYFCASSEADTTYEQYFGPGTRLTVT.

V usage is TRBV27 and J usage is TRBJ2-7; D not certain. Germline V lookup: CDR1 MNHEY, CDR2 SMNVEV (reference sequence). The CDR3 has 15 residues. V shed 2 bases and J shed 0 bases, with 11 bases lying between them. CDR3 amino acids: CASSLTRLDSYEQYF. The CDR3 DNA sequence: TGTGCCAGCAGTTTAACCCGGCTAGACTCCTACGAGCAGTACTTC.

The chain uses TRBV4-2 and TRBJ2-5; 8 nucleotides agree with TRBD2. This CDR3 has 16 amino acids. Trimming at V came to 1 base and at J to 6 bases, leaving 10 bases not matched to a gene. Germline loops: CDR1 LGHNA, CDR2 YNFKEQ. CDR3 sequence reads: CASSQGMARGEQTQYF. CDR3 bases: TGTGCCAGCAGCCAAGGGATGGCGCGGGGGGAACAGACCCAGTACTTC.

The sample holds a few counts of this clone. The chain links TRBV19 to TRBJ1-3; a weak D match, TRBD1 (5 bases). V lost 2 bases and J 2 bases, leaving 7 bases between the germline ends. CDR1 and CDR2 (germline): LNHDA, SQIVND (reference sequence). The CDR3 extends over 14 amino acids. The CDR3 loop reads CASSIWGPGNTIYF. Written as DNA, the CDR3 is TGTGCCAGTAGTATATGGGGCCCTGGAAACACCATATATTTT.

CDR3 in DNA: TGTGCCAGCAGCCCGGGACAGGGGACTGAAGCTTTCTTT. Translated: CASSPGQGTEAFF. The rearrangement uses TRBV7-8 and TRBJ1-1; 10 bases agree with TRBD1. Germline CDR1 reads SGHVS; CDR2 reads FQNEAQ. The J segment lost 5 bases and the V segment lost 5 bases, leaving 2 bases of the junction unmatched. The CDR3 sequence is 13 residues long.

The chain links TRBV30 to TRBJ2-5; 12 bases are a match to TRBD2. The J call may not be correct, given that the DNA end is closer to TRBJ2-7. Germline loops: CDR1 GTSNPN, CDR2 SVGIG (reference sequence). The CDR3 sequence is 16 residues long. In DNA form, the CDR3 reads TGTGCCTGGAGTATGACTAGCGGGAGTTTAGGCTACGAGCAGTACTTC. Protein product: CAWSMTSGSLGYEQYF.